This T cell receptor (beta chain) was sequenced for a study of read filtering for tumor transcriptome and immune sequencing. Sampling of bone marrow took place during active disease in every patient. Molecular barcoded adaptors covering alpha/delta and beta/gamma chains were used on around 400 ng RNA. MiXCR, run by TCRdb on the reads, gives a single entry per CDR3 protein. The table lists approximately 41,000 distinct CDR3 sequences, roughly 13% of them singletons. The ends were cut back, 5 bases at V and 2 bases at J, with 13 bases in the middle. Germline V gene lookup returns CDR1 SGHVS and CDR2 FQNEAQ. This CDR3 is built from 14 residues. This clonotype was seen at least ten times.

The V and J genes are TRBV7-8 and TRBJ2-7, with D perhaps matching TRBD1 (6 bases). The receptor comes from a donor aged 40 or older with multiple myeloma. Sequencing used a population of CD138-negative cells sorted from bone marrow. The CDR3 spells CASSLSTGPYEQYF. CDR3 bases: TGTGCCAGCAGCCTATCGACAGGCCCCTACGAGCAGTACTTC.